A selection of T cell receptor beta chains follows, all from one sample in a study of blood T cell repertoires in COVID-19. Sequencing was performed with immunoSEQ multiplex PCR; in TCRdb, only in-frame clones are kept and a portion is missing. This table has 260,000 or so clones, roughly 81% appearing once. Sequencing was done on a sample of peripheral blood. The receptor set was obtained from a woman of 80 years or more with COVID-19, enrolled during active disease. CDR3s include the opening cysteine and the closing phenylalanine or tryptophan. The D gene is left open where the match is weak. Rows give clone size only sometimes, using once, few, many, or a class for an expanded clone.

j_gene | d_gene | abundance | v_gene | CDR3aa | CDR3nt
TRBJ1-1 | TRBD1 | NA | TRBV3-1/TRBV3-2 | CASSRGQVGTEAFF | TGTGCCAGCAGCCGGGGACAGGTGGGAACTGAAGCTTTCTTT
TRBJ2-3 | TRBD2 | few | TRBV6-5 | CASSYTSGIGTDTQYF | TGTGCCAGCAGTTACACTAGCGGGATAGGCACAGATACGCAGTATTTT
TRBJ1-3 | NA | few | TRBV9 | CASSVPGGNTIYF | TGTGCCAGCAGCGTACCGGGGGGAAACACCATATATTTT
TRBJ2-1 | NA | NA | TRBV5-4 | CASSPWGRYNEQFF | TGTGCCAGCAGCCCTTGGGGGCGCTACAATGAGCAGTTCTTC
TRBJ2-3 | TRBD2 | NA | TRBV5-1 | CASSLYGTSGGLTDTQYF | TGCGCCAGCAGCTTATACGGGACTAGCGGGGGCCTCACAGATACGCAGTATTTT
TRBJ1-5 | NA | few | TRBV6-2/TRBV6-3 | CASSITGGGTQPQHF | TGTGCCAGCAGCATAACCGGCGGGGGAACTCAGCCCCAGCATTTT
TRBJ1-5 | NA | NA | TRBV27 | CASPGRGYNQPQHF | TGTGCCAGCCCGGGGAGGGGCTACAATCAGCCCCAGCATTTT
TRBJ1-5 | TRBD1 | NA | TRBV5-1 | CASSTGTGGQPQHF | TGCGCCAGCAGCACAGGGACAGGGGGGCAGCCCCAGCATTTT
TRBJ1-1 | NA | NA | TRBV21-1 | CASSGPTEDTEAFF | TGTGCCAGCAGTGGGCCCACGGAGGACACTGAAGCTTTCTTT
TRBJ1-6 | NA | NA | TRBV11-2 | CASSLYLFLSSYNSPLHF | TGTGCCAGCAGCTTATATCTTTTCCTGAGCTCCTATAATTCACCCCTCCACTTT
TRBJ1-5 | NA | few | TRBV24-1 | CATSDQYNQPQHF | TGTGCCACCAGTGATCAGTACAATCAGCCCCAGCATTTT
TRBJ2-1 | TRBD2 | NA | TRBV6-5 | CASRLSQTSGDEQFF | TGTGCCAGCAGACTTTCTCAAACTAGCGGGGATGAGCAGTTCTTC
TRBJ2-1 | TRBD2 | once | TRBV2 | CASTLLAGEGNEQFF | TGTGCCAGCACCTTACTAGCGGGAGAGGGTAATGAGCAGTTCTTC
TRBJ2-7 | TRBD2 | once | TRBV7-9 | CASSNSGKVNEQYF | TGTGCCAGCAGCAATAGCGGGAAAGTAAACGAGCAGTACTTC
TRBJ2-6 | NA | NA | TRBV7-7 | CASSPQHSGANVLTF | TGTGCTAGCAGCCCACAGCACTCTGGGGCCAACGTCCTGACTTTC
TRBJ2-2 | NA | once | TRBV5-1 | CASSLDGGANTGELFF | TGCGCCAGCAGCTTGGATGGGGGCGCGAACACCGGGGAGCTGTTTTTT
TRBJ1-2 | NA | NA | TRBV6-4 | CASSDGGGYGYTF | TGTGCCAGCAGTGACGGCGGAGGCTATGGCTACACCTTC
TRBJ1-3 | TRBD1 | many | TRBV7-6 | CASSQRGQAGNTIYF | TGTGCCAGCAGCCAAAGGGGGCAGGCGGGAAACACCATATATTTT
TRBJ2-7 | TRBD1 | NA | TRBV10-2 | CASSEGTGGSYEQYF | TGCGCCAGCAGTGAAGGGACAGGGGGCTCCTACGAGCAGTACTTC
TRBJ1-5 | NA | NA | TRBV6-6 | CASMTISNQPQHF | TGTGCCAGCATGACAATAAGCAATCAGCCCCAGCATTTT
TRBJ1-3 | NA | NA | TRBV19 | CASSIIGVSSGNTIYF | TGTGCCAGTAGTATTATAGGGGTGAGCTCTGGAAACACCATATATTTT
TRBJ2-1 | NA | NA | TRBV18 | CASRLRTARGNEQFF | TGTGCCAGCCGCCTCCGGACAGCGAGGGGAAATGAGCAGTTCTTC
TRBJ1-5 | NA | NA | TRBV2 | CASISEQGQPQHF | TGTGCCAGCATATCGGAACAGGGTCAGCCCCAGCATTTT